One sample yielded the 29 T cell receptor beta chains listed below, sequenced in a study of T cell changes during pregnancy in multiple sclerosis. Clones were sequenced by immunoSEQ multiplex PCR, and TCRdb holds only the in-frame ones, with some missing. The data show tens of thousands of clones, 92% seen once. The sample here was peripheral blood, taken in the third trimester of pregnancy. These receptors all come from a female donor in good health, enrolled as a control in a pregnancy study.

This chain links TRBV14 with TRBJ2-1, with 7 bases lining up with TRBD1. The CDR3 has 12 residues. V trimming: 0 bases; J trimming: 12 bases; junction bases outside the gene matches: 2. Per germline, CDR1 SGHDN and CDR2 FVKESK. Written as DNA, the CDR3 is TGTGCCAGCAGCCAAGATTGGGACAGGCAGTTCTTC. Amino acid sequence: CASSQDWDRQFF.

The chain couples TRBV4-1 to TRBJ1-1; D not certain. Looked up from germline, CDR1 is MGHRA and CDR2 is YSYEKL. The CDR3 sequence is 13 residues long. Deletions cut 4 bases from V and 4 bases from J, with 10 bases between. CDR3 protein: CASSLVAATEAFF. The CDR3 DNA follows: TGCGCCAGCAGCCTCGTGGCTGCCACTGAAGCTTTCTTT.

V is TRBV5-1 and J is TRBJ2-2; the D gene is possibly TRBD1 (5 bases). The CDR3 consists of 14 residues. Germline CDR1 and CDR2: SGHRS and YFSETQ. With 3 bases removed from V and 1 base from J, the gap between germline ends came to 7 bases. The CDR3 region is CASSSGQNTGELFF. CDR3 DNA: TGCGCCAGCAGCTCCGGACAGAACACCGGGGAGCTGTTTTTT.

The gene calls are TRBV7-6 and TRBJ2-1; 16 nucleotides agree with TRBD2. V was pared by 6 bases and J by 9 bases, with 8 bases of the junction left unmatched. The V gene's germline CDR1 is SGHVS and CDR2 FNYEAQ. This CDR3 is built from 16 residues. For the CDR3, the DNA is TGTGCCAGCAGACCCGGGACTAGCGGGAGGGCCGGTGAGCAGTTCTTC. Translated, it gives CASRPGTSGRAGEQFF.

The genes are TRBV5-4 and TRBJ1-2; tentative D call: TRBD1 (5 bases). V was cut by 0 bases and J by 5 bases, with 14 bases left in between. Germline V gene data show CDR1 as SGHNT and CDR2 as YYREEE (reference sequence). This CDR3 is built from 15 residues. This CDR3 reads CASSLGEQGTYGYTF. CDR3 bases: TGTGCCAGCAGCTTGGGCGAGCAGGGAACATATGGCTACACCTTC.

V usage is TRBV7-9 and J usage is TRBJ1-2; the match to TRBD1 covers 9 bases. This CDR3 comprises 16 residues. After removal of 2 bases from V and 4 bases from J, the junction contained 8 bases not matched to a gene. The germline gives CDR1 SEHNR, CDR2 FQNEAQ (reference sequence). CDR3 residues: CASSLLQGAGGYGYTF. CDR3 in DNA: TGTGCCAGCAGCTTATTACAGGGGGCTGGAGGCTATGGCTACACCTTC. The full variable domain, in which reference TRBV7-9 and TRBJ1-2 provide the parts outside the CDR3, is DTGVSQNPRHKITKRGQNVTFRCDPISEHNRLYWYRQTLGQGPEFLTYFQNEAQLEKSRLLSDRFSAERPKGSFSTLEIQRTEQGDSAMYLCASSLLQGAGGYGYTFGSGTRLTVV.

The rearrangement links TRBV19 to TRBJ1-5, with D tentatively TRBD1 (5 bases). Trimming left V 3 bases short and J 7 bases short, with 16 bases between. Germline assignment: CDR1 LNHDA and CDR2 SQIVND (reference sequence). This CDR3 is 15 amino acids long. The CDR3 sequence: CASSMGLRDGQPQHF. The CDR3 DNA sequence: TGTGCCAGTAGTATGGGACTCAGGGATGGACAGCCCCAGCATTTT. Complete variable domain (other parts from reference TRBV19 and TRBJ1-5): DGGITQSPKYLFRKEGQNVTLSCEQNLNHDAMYWYRQDPGQGLRLIYYSQIVNDFQKGDIAEGYSVSREKKESFPLTVTSAQKNPTAFYLCASSMGLRDGQPQHFGDGTRLSIL.

This chain connects TRBV13 to TRBJ2-1, with a weak D call TRBD2 (6 bases). The CDR3 is 13 residues long. Deletions cut 5 bases from V and 8 bases from J, with 13 bases between. CDR1 and CDR2 from the germline V gene are PRHDT and FYEKMQ (reference sequence). The CDR3 bases are TGTGCCAGCAGCGAAATTACGGGGGATGAGCAGTTCTTC. Translated, it gives CASSEITGDEQFF.

The V gene is TRBV10-3, the J gene TRBJ1-3; D gene unclear. V lost 0 bases, J lost 0 bases, and 3 bases lay in between. CDR1 is ENHRY, CDR2 SYGVKD, per germline. This CDR3 region has 14 residues. The CDR3, as DNA: TGTGCCATCAGTGAGTCTATCTCTGGAAACACCATATATTTT. Translating gives CAISESISGNTIYF.

The CDR3 reads CASSMGTGGKLFF. CDR3 sequence (DNA): TGTGCCAGCAGCATGGGTACAGGGGGAAAACTGTTTTTT. This sequence joins TRBV14 and TRBJ1-4, with 8 positions matching TRBD1. The V gene's germline CDR1 is SGHDN and CDR2 FVKESK. V dropped 5 bases and J dropped 10; count of bases not matched to a gene: 6. This CDR3 is built from 13 residues.

The chain joins TRBV4-1 to TRBJ1-2; a possible D gene is TRBD1 (5 bases). The germline V gene has CDR1 MGHRA and CDR2 YSYEKL. Between the trimmed V and J ends, which lost 0 bases and 1 base, there was a span of 9 bases. The CDR3 spans 15 residues. CDR3 protein: CASSQETGFNYGYTF. DNA for the CDR3: TGCGCCAGCAGCCAAGAAACAGGATTTAACTATGGCTACACCTTC.

This clone was counted a single time. The CDR3 DNA reads TGTGCCAGCAGAAAGACAGGGAATTATGGCTACACCTTC. Translating it yields CASRKTGNYGYTF. The chain is built from TRBV11-2 and TRBJ1-2; 7 bases are shared with TRBD1. CDR1 and CDR2 from the germline V gene are SGHAT and FQNNGV. After removal of 6 bases from V and 5 bases from J, the junction contained 6 bases not matched to a gene. This CDR3 comprises 13 residues. The full variable domain, in which reference TRBV11-2 and TRBJ1-2 provide the parts outside the CDR3, is EAGVAQSPRYKIIEKRQSVAFWCNPISGHATLYWYQQILGQGPKLLIQFQNNGVVDDSQLPKDRFSAERLKGVDSTLKIQPAKLEDSAVYLCASRKTGNYGYTFGSGTRLTVV.

The chain links TRBV28 to TRBJ2-7; no definite D call. Germline-derived CDR1 and CDR2 are MDHEN and SYDVKM. There are 16 residues in the CDR3. V lost 1 base and J 0 bases, leaving 13 bases between the germline ends. The CDR3 DNA follows: TGTGCCAGCAGTTTATCACGGTTATCCCCCTCCTACGAGCAGTACTTC. Amino acid sequence: CASSLSRLSPSYEQYF.

The genes are TRBV7-2 and TRBJ1-5; D gene ambiguous. Germline CDR1 is SGHTA and CDR2 is FQGNSA. CDR3 length: 14 amino acids. The V end lost 5 bases, the J end lost 7 bases, and 15 bases lay between the germline ends. CDR3 loop: CASSLSLHGQPQHF. The CDR3 DNA is TGTGCCAGCAGCCTTTCACTACACGGGCAGCCCCAGCATTTT.

This clone was seen only once. V and J are TRBV5-5 and TRBJ2-1, with 8 bases lining up with TRBD1. The J segment lost 0 bases and the V segment lost 3 bases, leaving 2 bases of the junction unmatched. The CDR3 is 15 amino acids. The germline CDR1 and CDR2 sequences are SGHKS and YYEKEE (reference sequence). The DNA for the CDR3 is TGTGCCAGCAGCTCACAGGGGGGCTCCTACAATGAGCAGTTCTTC. This sequence encodes CASSSQGGSYNEQFF.

The chain combines TRBV5-5 with TRBJ2-5; 11 nucleotides line up with TRBD2. Germline CDR1 and CDR2: SGHKS and YYEKEE (reference sequence). The CDR3 loop spans 14 amino acids. J was trimmed by 6 bases and V by 6 bases; bases with no gene match: 7. CDR3 loop: CASTSGLAEKTQYF. DNA for the CDR3: TGTGCCAGCACCTCGGGACTAGCGGAGAAGACCCAGTACTTC.

The V call is TRBV11-2, the J call TRBJ2-5; a weak D match, TRBD2 (5 bases). The ends were cut back, 0 bases at V and 5 bases at J, with 13 bases in the middle. The germline V gene encodes CDR1 SGHAT and CDR2 FQNNGV. The CDR3 has 15 residues. CDR3 amino acids: CASSLDGITGETQYF. The CDR3 coding sequence is TGTGCCAGCAGCTTAGACGGGATTACCGGGGAGACCCAGTACTTC.

The chain has TRBV7-9 and TRBJ2-6; 8 positions agree with TRBD2. Unmatched junction bases numbered 9, after V lost 4 bases and J lost 1 base. Germline lookup yields CDR1 SEHNR and CDR2 FQNEAQ (reference sequence). The CDR3 is 18 residues long. In DNA, the CDR3 is TGTGCCAGCAGCTCTCGTTTACTAGCGGTTTCTGGGGCCAACGTCCTGACTTTC. Translating it yields CASSSRLLAVSGANVLTF.

V is TRBV6-1 and J is TRBJ1-2; 8 nucleotides line up with TRBD1. Germline loops: CDR1 MNHNS, CDR2 SASEGT. The ends lost 0 bases at V and 5 bases at J; junction bases unmatched: 8. The CDR3 is 16 residues long. This CDR3 is CASSEAMGQAVYGYTF. The CDR3 DNA reads as TGTGCCAGCAGTGAAGCTATGGGACAGGCTGTTTATGGCTACACCTTC.

The V call is TRBV29-1, the J call TRBJ2-5; possible D gene TRBD2, 6 bases. The germline V and J ends were trimmed by 7 bases and 2 bases, with 11 bases remaining between them. Germline values: CDR1 SQVTM, CDR2 ANQGSEA. There are 12 residues in the CDR3. CDR3 sequence: CSARDFQETQYF. The CDR3 nucleotides read TGCAGCGCTAGGGACTTTCAAGAGACCCAGTACTTC. Full variable domain (rest looked up from reference TRBV29-1 and TRBJ2-5): SAVISQKPSRDICQRGTSLTIQCQVDSQVTMMFWYRQQPGQSLTLIATANQGSEATYESGFVIDKFPISRPNLTFSTLTVSNMSPEDSSIYLCSARDFQETQYFGPGTRLLVL.

The chain recombines TRBV7-2 with TRBJ2-7, with 13 bases identical to TRBD2. Trimming at V came to 6 bases and at J to 6 bases, leaving 8 bases not matched to a gene. The CDR3 loop spans 15 amino acids. Germline loops: CDR1 SGHTA, CDR2 FQGNSA. The CDR3 reads CASSVGLAGTREQYF. CDR3 coding DNA: TGTGCCAGCAGTGTGGGACTAGCGGGAACACGCGAGCAGTACTTC. Filled out from reference TRBV7-2 and TRBJ2-7, the complete variable domain reads GAGVSQSPSNKVTEKGKDVELRCDPISGHTALYWYRQSLGQGLEFLIYFQGNSAPDKSGLPSDRFSAERTGGSVSTLTIQRTQQEDSAVYLCASSVGLAGTREQYFGPGTRLTVT.

Only a few counts were recorded for this clone. This chain connects TRBV30 to TRBJ2-3; D perhaps matches TRBD1 (6 bases). The CDR3 length is 12 residues. V shed 5 bases and J shed 1 base, with 7 bases lying between them. The germline CDR1 and CDR2 sequences are GTSNPN and SVGIG (reference sequence). The chain's CDR3 is CAWGGGTDTQYF. The CDR3, as DNA: TGTGCCTGGGGGGGCGGCACAGATACGCAGTATTTT.

This chain's CDR3 is CASSTRITSGEQFF. The CDR3 DNA reads TGTGCCAGTAGTACCCGGATCACATCGGGTGAGCAGTTCTTC. V is TRBV19 and J is TRBJ2-1; D is uncertain. V was trimmed by 4 bases and J by 9 bases, leaving 16 bases between them. In germline, CDR1 is LNHDA, CDR2 SQIVND (reference sequence). The CDR3 loop spans 14 amino acids.

The V and J genes are TRBV19 and TRBJ2-7, with no clear D. Trimming left V 3 bases short and J 3 bases short, with 12 bases between. Germline CDR1 is LNHDA and CDR2 is SQIVND (reference sequence). This CDR3 spans 14 amino acids. CDR3 in amino acids: CASSIKVRFYEQYF. The CDR3 region has the DNA TGTGCCAGTAGTATTAAAGTGAGGTTCTACGAGCAGTACTTC.

The rearrangement links TRBV5-1 to TRBJ1-1, with a tentative D call TRBD1 (5 bases). CDR1 is SGHRS and CDR2 is YFSETQ in the germline V gene. The CDR3 covers 14 residues. V lost 4 bases to trimming and J lost 4 bases, with 14 bases between them. The CDR3 nucleotides are TGCGCCAGCAGCCCTTACGGGGGGGGCACTGAAGCTTTCTTT. Residues: CASSPYGGGTEAFF.

The V gene is TRBV27, the J gene TRBJ2-7, with TRBD1 matching 11 bases. The CDR3 runs to 14 residues. The germline CDR1 and CDR2 sequences are MNHEY and SMNVEV (reference sequence). With V trimmed by 5 bases and J by 2 bases, 2 bases remained unmatched. Here the CDR3 reads CASSRTGGAYEQYF. The CDR3 coding sequence is TGTGCCAGCAGTCGGACAGGGGGCGCCTACGAGCAGTACTTC.

The chain carries TRBV5-1 and TRBJ2-1, with 15 bases aligning to TRBD2. Germline CDR1 SGHRS, CDR2 YFSETQ. This CDR3 has 18 amino acids. V dropped 2 bases and J dropped 4; count of bases not matched to a gene: 7. CDR3 DNA: TGCGCCAGCAGCTTTGGGTGGACTAGCGGGAGGGAATACAATGAGCAGTTCTTC. Encoded protein: CASSFGWTSGREYNEQFF.

The chain couples TRBV7-2 to TRBJ2-1; 13 nucleotides line up with TRBD2. J gave up 6 bases and V 5 bases, and 10 bases lay outside the gene matches. Per the germline V gene, CDR1 is SGHTA and CDR2 is FQGNSA. The CDR3 length is 17 residues. The CDR3 reads CASSPTLAGGISNEQFF. Written as DNA, the CDR3 is TGTGCCAGCAGCCCCACACTAGCGGGAGGGATCAGCAATGAGCAGTTCTTC.

The J gene is TRBJ2-6, the V gene TRBV15, with D possibly being TRBD1 (6 bases). The CDR3 totals 16 residues. Germline loops: CDR1 LNHNV, CDR2 YYDKDF (reference sequence). V lost 3 bases to trimming and J lost 2 bases, with 11 bases between them. CDR3 in DNA: TGTGCCACCAGCAGCTCAGGGGACGCTGGGGCCAACGTCCTGACTTTC. Amino acids: CATSSSGDAGANVLTF.